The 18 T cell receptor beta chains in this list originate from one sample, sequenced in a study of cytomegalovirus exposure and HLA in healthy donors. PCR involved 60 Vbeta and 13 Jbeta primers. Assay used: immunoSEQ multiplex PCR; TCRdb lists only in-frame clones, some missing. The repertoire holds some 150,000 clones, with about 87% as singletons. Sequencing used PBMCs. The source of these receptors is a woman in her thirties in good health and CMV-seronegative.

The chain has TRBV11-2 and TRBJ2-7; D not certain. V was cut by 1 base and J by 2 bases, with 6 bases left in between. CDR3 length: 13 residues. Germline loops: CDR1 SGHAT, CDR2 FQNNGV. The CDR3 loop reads CASSLAQTYEQYF. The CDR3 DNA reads TGTGCCAGCAGCTTAGCACAGACCTACGAGCAGTACTTC.

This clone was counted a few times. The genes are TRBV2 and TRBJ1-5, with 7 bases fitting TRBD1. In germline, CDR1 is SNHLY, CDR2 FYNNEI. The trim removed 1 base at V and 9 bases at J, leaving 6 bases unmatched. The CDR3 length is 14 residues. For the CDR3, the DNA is TGTGCCAGCAGTGAAGGACAGGGCGAGAGGCCCCAGCATTTT. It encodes CASSEGQGERPQHF.

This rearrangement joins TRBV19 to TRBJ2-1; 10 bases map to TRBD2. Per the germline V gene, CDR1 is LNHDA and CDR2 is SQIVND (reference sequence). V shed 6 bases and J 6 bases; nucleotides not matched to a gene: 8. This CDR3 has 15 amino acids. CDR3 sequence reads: CASSFTSGKVNEQFF. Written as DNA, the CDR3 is TGTGCCAGTAGCTTTACTAGCGGGAAGGTCAATGAGCAGTTCTTC.

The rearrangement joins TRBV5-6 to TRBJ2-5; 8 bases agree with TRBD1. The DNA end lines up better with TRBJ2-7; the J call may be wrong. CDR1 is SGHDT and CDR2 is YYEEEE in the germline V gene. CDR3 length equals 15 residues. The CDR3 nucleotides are TGTGCCAGCAGCTTGGGGACAGGGAAGGCCCTCGAGCAGTACTTC. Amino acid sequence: CASSLGTGKALEQYF.

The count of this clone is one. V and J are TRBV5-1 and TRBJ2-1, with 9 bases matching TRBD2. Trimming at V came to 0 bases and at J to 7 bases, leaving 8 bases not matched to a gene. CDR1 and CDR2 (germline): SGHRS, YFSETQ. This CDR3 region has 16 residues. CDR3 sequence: CASSLAGGGRDNEQFF. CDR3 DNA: TGCGCCAGCAGCTTGGCCGGGGGCGGGAGGGATAATGAGCAGTTCTTC.

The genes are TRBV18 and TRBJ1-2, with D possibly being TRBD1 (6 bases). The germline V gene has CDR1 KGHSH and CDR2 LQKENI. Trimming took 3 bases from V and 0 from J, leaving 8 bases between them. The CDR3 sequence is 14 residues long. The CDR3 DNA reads TGTGCCAGCTCACCGGACAGTACTAACTATGGCTACACCTTC. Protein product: CASSPDSTNYGYTF.

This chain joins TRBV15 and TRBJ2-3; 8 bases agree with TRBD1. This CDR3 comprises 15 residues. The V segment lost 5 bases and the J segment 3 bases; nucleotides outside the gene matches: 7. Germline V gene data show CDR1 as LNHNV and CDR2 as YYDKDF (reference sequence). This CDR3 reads CATSGPQGATDTQYF. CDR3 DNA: TGTGCCACCAGCGGACCGCAGGGGGCAACAGATACGCAGTATTTT.

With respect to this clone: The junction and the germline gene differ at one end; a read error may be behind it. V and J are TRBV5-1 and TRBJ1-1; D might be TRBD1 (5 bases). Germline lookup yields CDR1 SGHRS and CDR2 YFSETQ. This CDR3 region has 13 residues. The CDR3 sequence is CASILGEGTEAFF. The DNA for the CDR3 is TGCGCCAGCATCTTGGGGGAGGGGACTGAAGCTTTCTTT. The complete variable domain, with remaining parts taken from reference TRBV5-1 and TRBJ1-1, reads KAGVTQTPRYLIKTRGQQVTLSCSPISGHRSVSWYQQTPGQGLQFLFEYFSETQRNKGNFPGRFSGRQFSNSRSEMNVSTLELGDSALYLCASILGEGTEAFFGQGTRLTVV.

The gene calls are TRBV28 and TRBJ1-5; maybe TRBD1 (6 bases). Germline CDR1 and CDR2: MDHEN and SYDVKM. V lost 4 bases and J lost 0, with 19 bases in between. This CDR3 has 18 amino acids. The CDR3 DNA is TGTGCCAGCAGTTCCCCCGTTGGGGGGGCGCTTAGCAATCAGCCCCAGCATTTT. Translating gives CASSSPVGGALSNQPQHF.

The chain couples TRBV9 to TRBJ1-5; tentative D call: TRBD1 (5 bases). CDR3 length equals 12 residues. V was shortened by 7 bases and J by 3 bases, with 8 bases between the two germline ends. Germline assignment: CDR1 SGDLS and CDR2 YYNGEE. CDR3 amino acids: CASGDFNQPQHF. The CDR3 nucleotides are TGTGCCAGCGGGGACTTCAATCAGCCCCAGCATTTT. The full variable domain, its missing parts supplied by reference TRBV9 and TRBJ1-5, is DSGVTQTPKHLITATGQRVTLRCSPRSGDLSVYWYQQSLDQGLQFLIQYYNGEERAKGNILERFSAQQFPDLHSELNLSSLELGDSALYFCASGDFNQPQHFGDGTRLSIL.

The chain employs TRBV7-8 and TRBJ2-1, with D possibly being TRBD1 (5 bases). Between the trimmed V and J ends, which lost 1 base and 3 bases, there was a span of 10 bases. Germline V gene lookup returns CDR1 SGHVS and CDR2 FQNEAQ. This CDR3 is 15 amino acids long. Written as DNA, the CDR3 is TGTGCCAGCAGCTTAGGCCCAGGGAACTACAATGAGCAGTTCTTC. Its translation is CASSLGPGNYNEQFF.

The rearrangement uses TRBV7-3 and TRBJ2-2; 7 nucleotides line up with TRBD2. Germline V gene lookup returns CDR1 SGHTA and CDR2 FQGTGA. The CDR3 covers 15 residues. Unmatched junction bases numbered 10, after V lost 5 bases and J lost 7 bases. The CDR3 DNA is TGTGCCAGCAGCCCGGCGGCGGGAGAGAACGGGGAGCTGTTTTTT. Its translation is CASSPAAGENGELFF.

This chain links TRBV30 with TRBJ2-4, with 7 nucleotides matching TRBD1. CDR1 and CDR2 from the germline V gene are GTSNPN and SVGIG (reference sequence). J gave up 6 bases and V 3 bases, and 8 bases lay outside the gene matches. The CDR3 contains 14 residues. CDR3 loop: CAWRYTGVGNIQYF. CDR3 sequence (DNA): TGTGCCTGGAGATATACAGGGGTGGGAAACATTCAGTACTTC.

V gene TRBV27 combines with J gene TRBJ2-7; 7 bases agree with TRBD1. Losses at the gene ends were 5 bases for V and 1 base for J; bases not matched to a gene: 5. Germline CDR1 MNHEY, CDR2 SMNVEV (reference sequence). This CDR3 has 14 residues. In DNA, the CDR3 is TGTGCCAGCAGTCGGGACAGAATATCCTACGAGCAGTACTTC. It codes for CASSRDRISYEQYF.

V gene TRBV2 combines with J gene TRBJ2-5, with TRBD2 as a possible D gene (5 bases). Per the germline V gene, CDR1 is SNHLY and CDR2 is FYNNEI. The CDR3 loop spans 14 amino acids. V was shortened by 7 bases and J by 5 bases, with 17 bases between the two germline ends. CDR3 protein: CASTRDTATETQYF. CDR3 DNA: TGTGCCAGCACCCGGGATACCGCGACGGAGACCCAGTACTTC.

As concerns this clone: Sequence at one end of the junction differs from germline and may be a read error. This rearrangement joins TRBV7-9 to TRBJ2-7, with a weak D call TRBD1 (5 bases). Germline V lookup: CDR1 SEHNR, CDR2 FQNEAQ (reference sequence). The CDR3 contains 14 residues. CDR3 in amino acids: CSSTSPGRVYEQYF. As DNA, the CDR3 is TGTTCCAGCACCTCCCCGGGCAGGGTCTACGAGCAGTACTTC.

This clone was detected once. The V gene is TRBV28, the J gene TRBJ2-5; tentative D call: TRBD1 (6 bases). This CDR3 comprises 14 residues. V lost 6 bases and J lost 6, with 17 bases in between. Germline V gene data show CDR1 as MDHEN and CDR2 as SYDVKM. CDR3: CASRIQQGEKTQYF. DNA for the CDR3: TGTGCCAGCAGAATTCAACAGGGTGAGAAGACCCAGTACTTC.

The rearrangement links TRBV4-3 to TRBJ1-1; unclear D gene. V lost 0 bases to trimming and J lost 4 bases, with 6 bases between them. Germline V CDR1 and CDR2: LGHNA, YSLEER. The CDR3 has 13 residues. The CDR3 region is CASSQDLSTEAFF. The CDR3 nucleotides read TGCGCCAGCAGCCAAGACCTGAGCACTGAAGCTTTCTTT.